The clone carrying this T cell receptor (beta chain) was counted a few times. Antigen specificity is unknown. Expressed TCRB transcripts were sequenced, since all the RNA that had been isolated was reverse transcribed. Clones were sequenced by immunoSEQ multiplex PCR, and TCRdb holds only the in-frame ones, with some missing. The sample carries 140,000 or so clones, 10% to 15% recorded once. The data stem from a study of beta chain features in type 1 diabetes. Study conclusions and caveats: Patients with Type 1 diabetes showed moderately but significantly shorter TCRB CDR3s in all four CD4+ subsets. PCR could preferentially amplify shorter templates, alike in patients and controls. Type 1 diabetes patients showed fewer insertions and more deletions at VDJ junctions. In the patient group, naive, central memory and Treg TCRB repertoires seemed more alike than in the healthy donor group.

Purity above 95% was achieved in all sorted populations. V lost 5 bases to trimming and J lost 2 bases, with 6 bases between them. Germline CDR1 MDHEN, CDR2 SYDVKM. This CDR3 spans 12 amino acids. Input material: central memory CD4+ T cells from blood. The receptor comes from a man between 18 and 29 years old with type 1 diabetes. The chain employs TRBV28 and TRBJ1-2; D not resolved. CDR3 nucleotide sequence: TGTGCCAGCAGTAGGGTCAACTATGGCTACACCTTC. Translation: CASSRVNYGYTF.